These T cell receptor beta chains were read from a single sample in a study of cytomegalovirus exposure and HLA in healthy donors. Clones were sequenced by immunoSEQ multiplex PCR, and TCRdb holds only the in-frame ones, with some missing. The sample has 250,000 or so clones, 80% to 95% seen once; the top ten hold 1.7%. Sequencing was done on a sample of PBMCs. Every receptor here comes from a girl between 2 and 10 years old in good health and CMV-seronegative. Both conserved end residues are part of each CDR3. A D gene is named only where the DNA matches it firmly. Clone sizes are given selectively: once, few, many, or a class where the clone is expanded.

V gene: TRBV30; D gene: -; J gene: TRBJ2-5; clone size: -; CDR3 DNA: TGTGCCTGGAGTGTCGACGTTCTGGGGGCGTTGGGGCAGTACTTC; CDR3 protein: CAWSVDVLGALGQYF
V gene: TRBV2; D gene: -; J gene: TRBJ1-3; clone size: -; CDR3 DNA: TGTGCCAGCAACCTAGACAGTGTCTCTGGAAACACCATATATTTT; CDR3 protein: CASNLDSVSGNTIYF
V gene: TRBV28; D gene: TRBD2; J gene: TRBJ2-7; clone size: -; CDR3 DNA: TGTGCCAGCAGCAACGGGGCGGGAGGCTCCTACGAGCAGTACTTC; CDR3 protein: CASSNGAGGSYEQYF
V gene: TRBV4-1; D gene: TRBD2; J gene: TRBJ2-7; clone size: once; CDR3 DNA: TGCGCCAGCAGCCTACTTCCGGGAGGGAACGAGCAGTACTTC; CDR3 protein: CASSLLPGGNEQYF
V gene: TRBV6-6; D gene: -; J gene: TRBJ2-3; clone size: -; CDR3 DNA: TGTGCCAGCAGTCGCAGAGGAGGGTTTGGCACAGATACGCAGTATTTT; CDR3 protein: CASSRRGGFGTDTQYF
V gene: TRBV15; D gene: TRBD1; J gene: TRBJ1-5; clone size: -; CDR3 DNA: TGTGCCACCAGCAGAGGAAGTACAGGGGGGAATCAGCCCCAGCATTTT; CDR3 protein: CATSRGSTGGNQPQHF
V gene: TRBV20-1; D gene: TRBD1; J gene: TRBJ1-1; clone size: -; CDR3 DNA: TGCAGTGTTTGGACAGGCTTAAGGGCTTTCTTT; CDR3 protein: CSVWTGLRAFF
V gene: TRBV2; D gene: TRBD2; J gene: TRBJ2-1; clone size: -; CDR3 DNA: TGTGCCAGCAGTTCTAGACTAGCGCAAACCTACAATGAGCAGTTCTTC; CDR3 protein: CASSSRLAQTYNEQFF
V gene: TRBV6-5; D gene: TRBD1; J gene: TRBJ1-3; clone size: -; CDR3 DNA: TGTGCCAGCAGCGCCGGGACAGGGGGCGGGTACACCATATATTTT; CDR3 protein: CASSAGTGGGYTIYF
V gene: TRBV29-1; D gene: -; J gene: TRBJ2-7; clone size: -; CDR3 DNA: TGCAGCGTTTTAGCGCAGACCTCCTCCTACGAGCAGTACTTC; CDR3 protein: CSVLAQTSSYEQYF
V gene: TRBV20-1; D gene: TRBD1; J gene: TRBJ2-7; clone size: -; CDR3 DNA: TGCATAGCCCAGGGGGCCAACGAGCAGTACTTC; CDR3 protein: CIAQGANEQYF
V gene: TRBV19; D gene: -; J gene: TRBJ2-2; clone size: once; CDR3 DNA: TGTGCCAGTACCTTAGTGGCTAGAACCGGGGAGCTGTTTTTT; CDR3 protein: CASTLVARTGELFF
V gene: TRBV2; D gene: TRBD1; J gene: TRBJ1-2; clone size: once; CDR3 DNA: TGTGCCAGCAGGGACAGGGGGCGGTCGGGCTACACCTTC; CDR3 protein: CASRDRGRSGYTF
V gene: TRBV29-1; D gene: -; J gene: TRBJ2-7; clone size: few; CDR3 DNA: TGCAGCGTTGAATGGGGCCACGAGCAGTACTTC; CDR3 protein: CSVEWGHEQYF
V gene: TRBV7-9; D gene: -; J gene: TRBJ2-3; clone size: -; CDR3 DNA: TGTGCCAGCAGCCCGAGCACAGATACGCAGTATTTT; CDR3 protein: CASSPSTDTQYF
V gene: TRBV5-6; D gene: -; J gene: TRBJ1-1; clone size: few; CDR3 DNA: TGTGCCAGCAGCTTTGGAGGGACTGAAGCTTTCTTT; CDR3 protein: CASSFGGTEAFF
V gene: TRBV19; D gene: TRBD1; J gene: TRBJ1-2; clone size: -; CDR3 DNA: TGTGCCAGGCCTACAGGGGTACACTATGGCTACACCTTC; CDR3 protein: CARPTGVHYGYTF